This note documents a single TCR beta chain sequence. Profiled with immunoSEQ multiplex PCR; TCRdb holds only in-frame clones, not every one. The data show some 86,000 clones, with roughly 91% seen just once and around 0.33% held by the top ten. The sample is drawn from a study of OX40 agonist ivuxolimab in advanced cancers. This specimen was CD4+ or CD8+ T cells sorted from blood, taken in a trial of the OX40 agonist ivuxolimab. The source of this sequence is an adult with an advanced solid tumor such as melanoma, head and neck, liver or kidney cancer.

The CDR3, as DNA: TGTGCCACCAACAGGGGAGGGAAAACTAATGAAAAACTGTTTTTT. It is translated as CATNRGGKTNEKLFF. The genes are TRBV7-8 and TRBJ1-4; TRBD1 agrees at 7 bases. Per the germline V gene, CDR1 is SGHVS and CDR2 is FQNEAQ. This CDR3 region has 15 residues. Germline trimming cut 10 bases from V and 1 base from J; bases unmatched to any gene: 9. The whole variable domain, remainder taken from reference TRBV7-8 and TRBJ1-4, is GAGVSQSPRYKVAKRGQDVALRCDPISGHVSLFWYQQALGQGPEFLTYFQNEAQLDKSGLPSDRFFAERPEGSVSTLKIQRTQQEDSAVYLCATNRGGKTNEKLFFGSGTQLSVL.